This T cell receptor (beta chain) came from a study of blood T cell repertoires in COVID-19. Across the whole study: Acute and convalescent COVID-19 specimens originated in the United States, Italy and Spain. PBMCs, B-cell-depleted T cells, or T cells provided the cDNA or gDNA that made up the material.

Original methodology: Amplified reference gene primers provided the basis for estimating nucleated cell counts. Data came from immunoSEQ multiplex PCR; TCRdb stores just in-frame clones and leaves some out. V and J calls and clone size are copied from that table; D and trimming were computed from the DNA. The table includes fewer than 100,000 clones, approximately 89% detected once. Sequenced sample: peripheral blood. This receptor was taken from a man between 50 and 59 years old with acute or convalescent COVID-19.

CDR3 sequence: CASSQGGGLPSNQPQHF. The CDR3 DNA sequence: TGCGCCAGCAGCCAAGGGGGGGGACTCCCCAGCAATCAGCCCCAGCATTTT. This rearrangement joins TRBV4-1 to TRBJ1-5; D perhaps matches TRBD1 (5 bases). V was pared by 1 base and J by 1 base, with 14 bases between. CDR3 size: 17 residues. Germline V lookup: CDR1 MGHRA, CDR2 YSYEKL.